This TCR beta chain was sequenced for a study of CD8 T cells in Susac syndrome. Concerning this clonotype: Its matching antigen is unknown.

A quantity of about 0.5 to 1 ug RNA underwent reverse transcription using random hexamers. TCRdb re-called the immunoSEQ multiplex PCR reads with MiXCR, one entry per CDR3 protein. The table shows under 200,000 distinct CDR3 sequences, with around 95% occurring only once. The study's findings and limits: None of the CD4+ T cell repertoires in Susac syndrome showed clonal expansion.

J was trimmed by 4 bases and V by 2 bases; bases with no gene match: 7. CDR3 length equals 15 residues. Germline-derived CDR1 and CDR2 are MGHRA and YSYEKL. This clonotype originated in a human donor with Susac syndrome. The genes are TRBV4-1 and TRBJ1-2, with 7 bases matching TRBD1. The material sequenced was CD4+ T cells from PBMCs. The chain's CDR3 is CASSQPDRSGYGYTF. The CDR3 DNA reads as TGCGCCAGCAGCCAACCGGACAGGTCCGGCTATGGCTACACCTTC.